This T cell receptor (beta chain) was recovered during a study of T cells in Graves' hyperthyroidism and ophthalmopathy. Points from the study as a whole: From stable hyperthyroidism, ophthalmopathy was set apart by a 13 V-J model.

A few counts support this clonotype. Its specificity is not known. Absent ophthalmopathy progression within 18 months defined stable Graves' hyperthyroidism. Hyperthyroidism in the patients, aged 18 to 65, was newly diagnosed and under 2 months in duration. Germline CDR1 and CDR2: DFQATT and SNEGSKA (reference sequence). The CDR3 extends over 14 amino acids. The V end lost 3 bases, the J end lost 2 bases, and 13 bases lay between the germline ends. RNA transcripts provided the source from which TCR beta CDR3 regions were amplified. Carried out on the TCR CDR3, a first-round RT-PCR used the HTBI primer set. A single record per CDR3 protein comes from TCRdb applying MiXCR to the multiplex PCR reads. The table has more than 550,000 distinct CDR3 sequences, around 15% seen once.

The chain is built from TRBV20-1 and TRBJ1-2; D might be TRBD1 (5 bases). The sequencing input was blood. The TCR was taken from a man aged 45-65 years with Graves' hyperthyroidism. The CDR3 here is CSASYPGRNYGYTF. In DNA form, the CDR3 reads TGCAGTGCTAGTTATCCAGGGCGAAACTATGGCTACACCTTC.